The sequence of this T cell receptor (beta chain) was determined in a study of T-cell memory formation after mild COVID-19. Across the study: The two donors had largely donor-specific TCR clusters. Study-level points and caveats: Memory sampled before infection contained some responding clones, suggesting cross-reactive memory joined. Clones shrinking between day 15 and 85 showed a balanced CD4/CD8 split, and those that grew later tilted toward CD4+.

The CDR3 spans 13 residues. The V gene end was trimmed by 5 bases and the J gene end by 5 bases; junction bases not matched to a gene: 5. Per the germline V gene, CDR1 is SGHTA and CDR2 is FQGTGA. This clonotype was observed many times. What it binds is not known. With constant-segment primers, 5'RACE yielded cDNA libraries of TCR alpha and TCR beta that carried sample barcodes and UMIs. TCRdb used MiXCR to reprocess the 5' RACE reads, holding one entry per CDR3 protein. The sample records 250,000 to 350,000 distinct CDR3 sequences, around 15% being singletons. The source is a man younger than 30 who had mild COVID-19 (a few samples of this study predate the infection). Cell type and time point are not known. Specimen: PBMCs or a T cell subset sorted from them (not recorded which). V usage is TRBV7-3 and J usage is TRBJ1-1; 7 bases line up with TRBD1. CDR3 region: CASSTQGGTEAFF. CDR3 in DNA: TGTGCCAGCAGCACTCAGGGGGGGACTGAAGCTTTCTTT. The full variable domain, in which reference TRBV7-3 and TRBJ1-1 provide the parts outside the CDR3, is GAGVSQTPSNKVTEKGKYVELRCDPISGHTALYWYRQSLGQGPEFLIYFQGTGAADDSGLPNDRFFAVRPEGSVSTLKIQRTERGDSAVYLCASSTQGGTEAFFGQGTRLTVV.